The sequence of this TCR beta chain was determined in a study of blood T cell repertoires in COVID-19. Overall study context: The United States, Italy and Spain were the sources of the acute and convalescent COVID-19 samples. PBMCs, B-cell-depleted T cells, or T cells were the source of the cDNA or gDNA that made up the material.

The V segment lost 7 bases and the J segment 5 bases; nucleotides outside the gene matches: 7. CDR1 SNHLY and CDR2 FYNNEI come from the germline V gene. The CDR3 has 13 amino acids. In the authors' methods: The authors estimated nucleated cell counts from reference gene primer amplification. The method was immunoSEQ multiplex PCR; TCRdb's version includes in-frame clones alone and lacks a portion of them. That table gives V, J and clone size, and the DNA gave D and trimming. The sample records around 120,000 clones, around 86% being singletons. The clonotype originates from a woman between 65 and 79 years old with acute or convalescent COVID-19. The V call is TRBV2, the J call TRBJ1-1, with TRBD1 matching over 7 bases. Input material: peripheral blood. The chain's CDR3 is CASTKQGWTEAFF. CDR3 coding DNA: TGTGCCAGCACTAAACAGGGGTGGACTGAAGCTTTCTTT.